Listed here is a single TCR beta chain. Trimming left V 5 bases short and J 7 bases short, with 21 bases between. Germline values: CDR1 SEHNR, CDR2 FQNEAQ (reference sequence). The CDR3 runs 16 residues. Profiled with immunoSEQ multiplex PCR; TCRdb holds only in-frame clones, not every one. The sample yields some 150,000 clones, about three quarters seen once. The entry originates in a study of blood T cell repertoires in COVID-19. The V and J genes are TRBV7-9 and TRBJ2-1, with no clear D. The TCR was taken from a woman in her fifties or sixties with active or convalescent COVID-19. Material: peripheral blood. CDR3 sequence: CASSPPRNSERNEQFF. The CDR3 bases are TGTGCCAGCAGCCCCCCCCGGAACAGTGAGAGAAATGAGCAGTTCTTC.